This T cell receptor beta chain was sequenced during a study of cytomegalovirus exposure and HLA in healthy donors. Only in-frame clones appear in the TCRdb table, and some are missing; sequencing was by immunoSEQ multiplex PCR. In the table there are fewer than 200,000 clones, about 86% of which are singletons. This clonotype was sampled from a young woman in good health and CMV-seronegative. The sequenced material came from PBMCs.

The DNA of the CDR3 is TGTGCCAGTCAGACAGGGGCCTACGAGCAGTACTTC. Translated: CASQTGAYEQYF. The V call is TRBV7-8, the J call TRBJ2-7, with 8 bases aligning to TRBD1. Looked up from germline, CDR1 is SGHVS and CDR2 is FQNEAQ. With V trimmed by 9 bases and J by 2 bases, 3 bases remained unmatched. This CDR3 region has 12 residues. Full variable domain (rest looked up from reference TRBV7-8 and TRBJ2-7): GAGVSQSPRYKVAKRGQDVALRCDPISGHVSLFWYQQALGQGPEFLTYFQNEAQLDKSGLPSDRFFAERPEGSVSTLKIQRTQQEDSAVYLCASQTGAYEQYFGPGTRLTVT.